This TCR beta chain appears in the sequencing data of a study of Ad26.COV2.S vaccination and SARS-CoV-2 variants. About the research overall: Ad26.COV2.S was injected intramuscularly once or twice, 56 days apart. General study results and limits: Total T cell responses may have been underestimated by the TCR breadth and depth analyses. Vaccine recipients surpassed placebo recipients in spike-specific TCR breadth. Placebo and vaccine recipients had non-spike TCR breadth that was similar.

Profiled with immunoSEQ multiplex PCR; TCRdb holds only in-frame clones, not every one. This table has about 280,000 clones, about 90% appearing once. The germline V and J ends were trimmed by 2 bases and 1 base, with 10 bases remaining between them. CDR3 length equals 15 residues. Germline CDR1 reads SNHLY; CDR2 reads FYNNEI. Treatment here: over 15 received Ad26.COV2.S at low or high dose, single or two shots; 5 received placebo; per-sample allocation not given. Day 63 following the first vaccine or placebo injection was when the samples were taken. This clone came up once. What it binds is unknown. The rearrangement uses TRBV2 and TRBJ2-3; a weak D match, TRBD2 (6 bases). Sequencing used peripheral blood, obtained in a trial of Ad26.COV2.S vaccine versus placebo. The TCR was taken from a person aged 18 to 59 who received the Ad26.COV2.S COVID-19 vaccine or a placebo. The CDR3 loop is CASSESGRGTDTQYF. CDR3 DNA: TGTGCCAGCAGTGAAAGCGGGCGAGGCACAGATACGCAGTATTTT.